The 30 T cell receptor beta chains reported below all come from one sample, sequenced in a study of radiation and T cells in renal cell carcinoma. Specified time point: baseline pretreatment blood. The treatment was: 15 Gy SBRT to primary tumor, nephrectomy 4 weeks later. The method was immunoSEQ multiplex PCR; TCRdb's version includes in-frame clones alone and lacks a portion of them. The data show about 150,000 clones, 88% seen once. Sequenced here: blood, sampled from a patient whose treatment included radiotherapy and nephrectomy. Every receptor here comes from an older woman with renal cell carcinoma.

This CDR3 reads CASSPYRGQGFLNTEAFF. The DNA of the CDR3 is TGCGCCAGCAGCCCATATCGTGGACAGGGTTTTTTGAACACTGAAGCTTTCTTT. V usage is TRBV4-3 and J usage is TRBJ1-1, with TRBD1 identical over 8 bases. The CDR3 runs to 18 residues. V dropped 4 bases and J dropped 0; count of bases not matched to a gene: 13. In germline, CDR1 is LGHNA, CDR2 YSLEER.

This clone was seen only a few times. The chain carries TRBV27 and TRBJ2-5; D unclear. Trimming shortened V by 0 bases and J by 4 bases, and 15 bases separated the two germline ends. Germline V gene data show CDR1 as MNHEY and CDR2 as SMNVEV (reference sequence). This CDR3 spans 16 amino acids. The chain's CDR3 is CASSLSSGPGLETQYF. Written as DNA, the CDR3 is TGTGCCAGCAGTTTATCGTCAGGTCCGGGTTTAGAGACCCAGTACTTC.

This clone was picked up a small number of times. The rearrangement joins TRBV7-9 to TRBJ1-1; D uncertain. Trimming pared 5 bases from V and 5 bases from J, leaving 15 bases between. The germline V gene has CDR1 SEHNR and CDR2 FQNEAQ (reference sequence). This CDR3 has 14 amino acids. Here the CDR3 reads CASSPWIRNTEAFF. In DNA form, the CDR3 reads TGTGCCAGCAGCCCCTGGATCCGGAATACTGAAGCTTTCTTT. Filled out from reference TRBV7-9 and TRBJ1-1, the complete variable domain reads DTGVSQNPRHKITKRGQNVTFRCDPISEHNRLYWYRQTLGQGPEFLTYFQNEAQLEKSRLLSDRFSAERPKGSFSTLEIQRTEQGDSAMYLCASSPWIRNTEAFFGQGTRLTVV.

This chain uses TRBV6-6 with TRBJ1-4, with no clear D. V was shortened by 6 bases and J by 4 bases, with 12 bases between the two germline ends. Germline V gene data show CDR1 as MNHNY and CDR2 as SVGAGI (reference sequence). The CDR3 is 14 amino acids. The CDR3 sequence: CASSFNGNNEKLFF. The CDR3 DNA is TGTGCCAGCAGCTTTAATGGGAATAATGAAAAACTGTTTTTT.

The chain couples TRBV6-1 to TRBJ2-7; D may be TRBD1 or TRBD2 (5 bases each). Germline CDR1 MNHNS, CDR2 SASEGT. The CDR3 length is 15 residues. Trimming cost V 1 base and J 5 bases, with 15 bases left between them. The CDR3 DNA follows: TGTGCCAGCAGTGAAGTGTTGGGGGTTGTCGACGAGCAGTACTTC. Translating it yields CASSEVLGVVDEQYF.

This chain links TRBV2 with TRBJ1-2; TRBD1 agrees at 10 bases. V was clipped by 4 bases and J by 4 bases; unmatched bases: 0. The germline V gene encodes CDR1 SNHLY and CDR2 FYNNEI. The CDR3 contains 13 residues. CDR3 in DNA: TGTGCCAGCAGTGGGACAGGGGGCTATGGCTACACCTTC. Protein product: CASSGTGGYGYTF.

This chain joins TRBV5-6 and TRBJ2-7; TRBD1 might be the D (5 bases). V was pared by 3 bases and J by 2 bases, with 12 bases between. Per the germline V gene, CDR1 is SGHDT and CDR2 is YYEEEE. The CDR3 has 14 residues. This CDR3 is CASSSQGRTYEQYF. The CDR3 bases are TGTGCCAGCAGCTCGCAGGGCCGTACCTACGAGCAGTACTTC. Based on the CDR3 plus reference TRBV5-6 and TRBJ2-7, the full variable domain is DAGVTQSPTHLIKTRGQQVTLRCSPKSGHDTVSWYQQALGQGPQFIFQYYEEEERQRGNFPDRFSGHQFPNYSSELNVNALLLGDSALYLCASSSQGRTYEQYFGPGTRLTVT.

This chain connects TRBV28 to TRBJ2-7, with D perhaps matching TRBD2 (6 bases). This CDR3 has 12 amino acids. V was pared by 2 bases and J by 6 bases, with 8 bases between. Germline CDR1 MDHEN, CDR2 SYDVKM. Written as DNA, the CDR3 is TGTGCCAGCAGTTTAGCGGGGCGCGAGCAGTACTTC. This codes for CASSLAGREQYF.

The V gene is TRBV27, the J gene TRBJ2-5; 10 positions agree with TRBD1. The V segment lost 4 bases and the J segment 5 bases; nucleotides outside the gene matches: 7. The CDR3 spans 15 residues. Germline-derived CDR1 and CDR2 are MNHEY and SMNVEV (reference sequence). Here the CDR3 reads CASSSPGQGWETQYF. DNA of the CDR3: TGTGCCAGCAGTTCTCCGGGACAGGGGTGGGAGACCCAGTACTTC.

The genes are TRBV30 and TRBJ2-7, with D perhaps matching TRBD1 (6 bases). CDR1 GTSNPN and CDR2 SVGIG come from the germline V gene (reference sequence). The CDR3 totals 14 residues. Trimming left V 2 bases short and J 4 bases short, with 15 bases between. The CDR3 DNA reads TGTGCCTGGAGTCGGGACACCGGTCTTTACGAGCAGTACTTC. Protein product: CAWSRDTGLYEQYF.

A single count supports this clone. This chain links TRBV28 with TRBJ1-2; D remains unclear. Trimming pared 7 bases from V and 6 bases from J, leaving 9 bases between. CDR1 MDHEN and CDR2 SYDVKM come from the germline V gene. The CDR3 has 11 residues. The CDR3 DNA reads as TGTGCCAGCACCTTCCGGAATGGCTACACCTTC. Protein product: CASTFRNGYTF.

This clone was recorded once. Here the CDR3 DNA reads TGTGCCAGCAGCACACGGGGTACTAGCACAGATACGCAGTATTTT. Encoded protein: CASSTRGTSTDTQYF. The chain links TRBV7-2 to TRBJ2-3, with a possible D match to TRBD2 (5 bases). CDR3 length: 15 amino acids. Trimming removed 5 bases from V and 0 bases from J, with 12 bases in between. Germline values: CDR1 SGHTA, CDR2 FQGNSA.

CDR3 loop: CASSLNTLSEQYF. In DNA form, the CDR3 reads TGTGCCAGCAGCTTGAACACTTTGTCCGAGCAGTACTTC. The V call is TRBV5-8, the J call TRBJ2-7; no definite D call. Germline V gives CDR1 SGHTS, CDR2 YDEGEE. CDR3 length equals 13 residues. Trimming pared 1 base from V and 6 bases from J, leaving 11 bases between.

DNA of the CDR3: TGTGCCAGCAGTTACCCCGCACGGAATGAGCAGTTCTTC. It encodes CASSYPARNEQFF. This sequence joins TRBV6-5 and TRBJ2-1; D gene uncertain. The CDR3 runs to 13 residues. CDR1 is MNHEY, CDR2 SVGAGI, per germline. The germline V and J ends were trimmed by 2 bases and 7 bases, with 9 bases remaining between them.

The chain has TRBV6-6 and TRBJ2-2; TRBD1 agrees at 9 bases. Per the germline V gene, CDR1 is MNHNY and CDR2 is SVGAGI (reference sequence). CDR3 length: 13 residues. Germline trimming cut 6 bases from V and 5 bases from J; bases unmatched to any gene: 1. The CDR3 loop reads CASSDRGTGELFF. CDR3 in DNA: TGTGCCAGCAGCGACAGGGGGACCGGGGAGCTGTTTTTT.

The J gene is TRBJ2-2, the V gene TRBV19; 8 nucleotides agree with TRBD1. Trimming removed 6 bases from V and 5 bases from J; junction bases left unmatched: 2. The CDR3 has 13 residues. Germline V lookup: CDR1 LNHDA, CDR2 SQIVND (reference sequence). CDR3: CASSQGATGELFF. CDR3 DNA: TGTGCCAGTAGCCAGGGGGCAACCGGGGAGCTGTTTTTT.

The V call is TRBV7-2, the J call TRBJ2-5; 7 bases agree with TRBD2. This CDR3 is built from 16 residues. Trimming at V came to 0 bases and at J to 0 bases, leaving 4 bases not matched to a gene. Germline V gene sequence: CDR1 SGHTA, CDR2 FQGNSA. CDR3 sequence: CASSLALRGDQETQYF. CDR3 coding DNA: TGTGCCAGCAGCTTAGCTCTACGGGGGGACCAAGAGACCCAGTACTTC.

The gene calls are TRBV6-1 and TRBJ1-4; 9 bases agree with TRBD1. The V and J ends lost 6 bases and 8 bases, in that order; junction bases with no gene match: 10. Germline V gene lookup returns CDR1 MNHNS and CDR2 SASEGT. The CDR3 loop spans 15 amino acids. The CDR3 loop reads CASSTTGGVGEKLFF. As DNA, the CDR3 is TGTGCCAGCAGCACCACAGGGGGCGTTGGCGAAAAACTGTTTTTT.

This rearrangement joins TRBV5-4 to TRBJ2-1; D is perhaps TRBD2 (6 bases). The CDR3 has 16 amino acids. With 0 bases removed from V and 1 base from J, the gap between germline ends came to 11 bases. The V gene's germline CDR1 is SGHNT and CDR2 YYREEE (reference sequence). CDR3 DNA: TGTGCCAGCAGCTTGGGGGGGGTCGGGTCCTACAATGAGCAGTTCTTC. Translating it yields CASSLGGVGSYNEQFF. Using reference TRBV5-4 and TRBJ2-1 for the parts outside the CDR3, the full variable domain is ETGVTQSPTHLIKTRGQQVTLRCSSQSGHNTVSWYQQALGQGPQFIFQYYREEENGRGNFPPRFSGLQFPNYSSELNVNALELDDSALYLCASSLGGVGSYNEQFFGPGTRLTVL.

The chain uses TRBV5-6 and TRBJ1-3; the D gene is possibly TRBD1 (5 bases). V dropped 1 base and J dropped 4 bases, with 12 bases sitting between them. CDR1 SGHDT and CDR2 YYEEEE come from the germline V gene. CDR3 size: 15 residues. The CDR3 DNA follows: TGTGCCAGCAGCTTGTTCGGGGACGTCGGAAACACCATATATTTT. It encodes CASSLFGDVGNTIYF.

This clone was picked up a small number of times. V is TRBV7-9 and J is TRBJ1-5, with D uncertain. The germline gives CDR1 SEHNR, CDR2 FQNEAQ (reference sequence). This CDR3 comprises 13 residues. Trimming shortened V by 2 bases and J by 5 bases, and 7 bases separated the two germline ends. The CDR3 region has the DNA TGTGCCAGCAGCTTAATCAGAGATCAGCCCCAGCATTTT. Translated, it gives CASSLIRDQPQHF.

The chain has TRBV30 and TRBJ1-1; weak D call: TRBD1 (5 bases). The V gene lost 3 bases and the J gene lost 4 bases, with 12 bases spanning the gap. The CDR3 has 13 amino acids. Germline CDR1 and CDR2: GTSNPN and SVGIG (reference sequence). The chain's CDR3 is CAWSRGGSTEAFF. Here the CDR3 DNA reads TGTGCCTGGAGCCGGGGCGGGTCCACTGAAGCTTTCTTT.

The V call is TRBV28, the J call TRBJ1-1; the D is unclear. The germline V gene encodes CDR1 MDHEN and CDR2 SYDVKM. CDR3 length: 14 amino acids. V was trimmed by 5 bases and J by 3 bases, leaving 13 bases between them. The CDR3 sequence: CASSTSYSDTEAFF. CDR3 sequence (DNA): TGTGCCAGCAGTACCTCTTACAGTGACACTGAAGCTTTCTTT.

This clone was observed a handful of times. The genes are TRBV5-8 and TRBJ1-1, with D tentatively TRBD1 (6 bases). Trimming shortened V by 4 bases and J by 0 bases, and 7 bases separated the two germline ends. This CDR3 is built from 13 residues. Germline CDR1 is SGHTS and CDR2 is YDEGEE. As DNA, the CDR3 is TGTGCCAGCAGCCGACAGGTGAACACTGAAGCTTTCTTT. This codes for CASSRQVNTEAFF. Full variable domain (rest looked up from reference TRBV5-8 and TRBJ1-1): EAGVTQSPTHLIKTRGQQATLRCSPISGHTSVYWYQQALGLGLQFLLWYDEGEERNRGNFPPRFSGRQFPNYSSELNVNALELEDSALYLCASSRQVNTEAFFGQGTRLTVV.

The CDR3 nucleotides read TGTGCCAGCAACGTGATACGTACCGGGGAGCTGTTTTTT. This encodes CASNVIRTGELFF. The rearrangement links TRBV2 to TRBJ2-2, with D hard to call. The CDR3 consists of 13 residues. V lost 7 bases and J 5 bases, leaving 11 bases between the germline ends. Germline V gene lookup returns CDR1 SNHLY and CDR2 FYNNEI. Together with reference TRBV2 and TRBJ2-2, the CDR3 gives the full variable domain: EPEVTQTPSHQVTQMGQEVILRCVPISNHLYFYWYRQILGQKVEFLVSFYNNEISEKSEIFDDQFSVERPDGSNFTLKIRSTKLEDSAMYFCASNVIRTGELFFGEGSRLTVL.

The V and J genes are TRBV6-5 and TRBJ2-5; perhaps TRBD2 as D (5 bases). Trimming removed 8 bases from V and 5 bases from J, with 12 bases in between. The CDR3 extends over 12 amino acids. Germline values: CDR1 MNHEY, CDR2 SVGAGI. CDR3 protein: CASGGFRETQYF. The CDR3 region has the DNA TGTGCCAGCGGCGGGTTCAGGGAGACCCAGTACTTC.

This clone came up once. The genes are TRBV5-8 and TRBJ2-7; D is unresolved. The V gene's germline CDR1 is SGHTS and CDR2 YDEGEE. V lost 4 bases and J lost 2, with 10 bases in between. The CDR3 has 13 residues. The CDR3 bases are TGTGCCAGCAGCCGGACGCCAGCCTACGAGCAGTACTTC. It is translated as CASSRTPAYEQYF.

This rearrangement joins TRBV29-1 to TRBJ1-2; D perhaps matches TRBD1 (5 bases). Germline V gene sequence: CDR1 SQVTM, CDR2 ANQGSEA. Deletions cut 3 bases from V and 8 bases from J, with 13 bases between. The CDR3 is 12 amino acids. CDR3 in DNA: TGCAGCGTTGATGAGGGGTTATTGGGCTACACCTTC. Translating gives CSVDEGLLGYTF.

The gene calls are TRBV9 and TRBJ2-3; 14 bases align to TRBD2. This CDR3 has 18 amino acids. Trimming removed 6 bases from V and 2 bases from J; junction bases left unmatched: 11. Germline assignment: CDR1 SGDLS and CDR2 YYNGEE. This CDR3 is CASTALGTSGGITDTQYF. The CDR3 bases are TGTGCCAGCACGGCTCTCGGGACTAGCGGGGGAATCACAGATACGCAGTATTTT.

The rearrangement joins TRBV28 to TRBJ1-4; unclear D gene. CDR3 length: 12 amino acids. Between the trimmed V and J ends, which lost 11 bases and 8 bases, there was a span of 15 bases. Per germline, CDR1 MDHEN and CDR2 SYDVKM. CDR3 coding DNA: TGTGCCGCTTCTCCATCGCGGGAAAAACTGTTTTTT. This sequence encodes CAASPSREKLFF.